This T cell receptor beta chain was retrieved from a study of shared clonotypes between healthy human individuals. Regarding the study as a whole: Among four donors, around 5% of naive CD4 clonotypes were found in common. Tissue TCR repertoires likely differ from these blood-only repertoires. Non-shared clonotypes showed lower generation probabilities than clonotypes common to all four donors.

Clones were sequenced by immunoSEQ multiplex PCR, and TCRdb holds only the in-frame ones, with some missing. The sample has some 2,400,000 clones; about 94% are singletons. Trimming removed 0 bases at V and 3 bases at J, with 6 bases between. The CDR3 is 14 amino acids. Germline CDR1 reads LGHNA; CDR2 reads YSLEER. The authors divided CD4+ cells into CD45RA+ naive and CD45RA-negative memory subsets. Concerning this clone itself: Its antigen is not known.

The sequence was collected from a man younger than 35 in good health. Sequencing was carried out using naive CD4+ T cells sorted from blood. Subset here: CD45RA+ positively selected. The rearrangement links TRBV4-3 to TRBJ1-3, with D unclear. CDR3 nucleotides: TGCGCCAGCAGCCAAGAGGCAGGTGGAAACACCATATATTTT. It is translated as CASSQEAGGNTIYF.